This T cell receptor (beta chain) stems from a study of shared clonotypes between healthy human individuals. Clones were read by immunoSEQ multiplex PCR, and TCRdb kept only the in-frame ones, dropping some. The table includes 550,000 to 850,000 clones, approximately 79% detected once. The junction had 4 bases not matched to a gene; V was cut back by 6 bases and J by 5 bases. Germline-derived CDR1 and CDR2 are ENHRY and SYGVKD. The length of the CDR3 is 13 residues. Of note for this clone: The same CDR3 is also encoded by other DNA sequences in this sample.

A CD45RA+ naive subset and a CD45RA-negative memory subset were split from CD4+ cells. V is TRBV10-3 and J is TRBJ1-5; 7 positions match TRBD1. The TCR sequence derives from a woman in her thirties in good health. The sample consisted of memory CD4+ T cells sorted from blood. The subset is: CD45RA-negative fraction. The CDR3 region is CAISGTADQPQHF. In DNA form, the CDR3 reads TGTGCCATCAGCGGGACAGCGGATCAGCCCCAGCATTTT.